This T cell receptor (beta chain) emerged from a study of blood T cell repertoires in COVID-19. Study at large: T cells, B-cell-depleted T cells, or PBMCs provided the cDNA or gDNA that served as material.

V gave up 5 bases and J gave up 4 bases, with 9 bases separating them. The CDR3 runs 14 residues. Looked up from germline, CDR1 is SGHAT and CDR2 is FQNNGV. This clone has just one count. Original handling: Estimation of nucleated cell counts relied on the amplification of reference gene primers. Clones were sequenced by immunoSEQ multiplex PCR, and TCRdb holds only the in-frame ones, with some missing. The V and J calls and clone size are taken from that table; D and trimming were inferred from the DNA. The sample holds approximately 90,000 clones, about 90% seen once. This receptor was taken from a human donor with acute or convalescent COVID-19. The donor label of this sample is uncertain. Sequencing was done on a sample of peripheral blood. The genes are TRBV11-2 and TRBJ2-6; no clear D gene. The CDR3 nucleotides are TGTGCCAGCAGCCCGAACTCCGGGGCCAACGTCCTGACTTTC. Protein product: CASSPNSGANVLTF. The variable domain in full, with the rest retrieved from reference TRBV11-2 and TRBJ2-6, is EAGVAQSPRYKIIEKRQSVAFWCNPISGHATLYWYQQILGQGPKLLIQFQNNGVVDDSQLPKDRFSAERLKGVDSTLKIQPAKLEDSAVYLCASSPNSGANVLTFGAGSRLTVL.